The 18 T cell receptor beta chains below all came from one sample that was sequenced in a study of cytomegalovirus exposure and HLA in healthy donors. Both 60 Vbeta primers and 13 Jbeta primers went into the PCR. The assay was immunoSEQ multiplex PCR, and TCRdb's table has in-frame clones only and misses some. This sample has under 300,000 clones, with 80% to 95% found just once. Sequencing was done on a sample of PBMCs. These receptors were collected from a girl aged 2 to 10 in good health and CMV-seronegative.

The rearrangement links TRBV18 to TRBJ1-5; no definite D call. There are 16 residues in the CDR3. The V end lost 2 bases, the J end lost 10 bases, and 21 bases lay between the germline ends. Germline CDR1 and CDR2: KGHSH and LQKENI. DNA of the CDR3: TGTGCCAGCTCACCAATGGAGACGTCCCCCGGGTCACCCCAGCATTTT. This gives the protein CASSPMETSPGSPQHF. The full variable domain, rest sourced from reference TRBV18 and TRBJ1-5, is NAGVMQNPRHLVRRRGQEARLRCSPMKGHSHVYWYRQLPEEGLKFMVYLQKENIIDESGMPKERFSAEFPKEGPSILRIQQVVRGDSAAYFCASSPMETSPGSPQHFGDGTRLSIL.

The chain recombines TRBV9 with TRBJ1-1; D not resolved. V was cut by 0 bases and J by 2 bases, with 14 bases left in between. CDR1 is SGDLS, CDR2 YYNGEE, per germline. The CDR3 has 16 amino acids. CDR3 DNA: TGTGCCAGCAGCGTAGTAGATCGGGGATTCAACACTGAAGCTTTCTTT. The encoded protein is CASSVVDRGFNTEAFF.

The V gene is TRBV30, the J gene TRBJ2-1; a possible D gene is TRBD2 (5 bases). The CDR3 consists of 14 residues. The germline V gene has CDR1 GTSNPN and CDR2 SVGIG (reference sequence). V was shortened by 0 bases and J by 2 bases, with 8 bases between the two germline ends. CDR3 amino acids: CAWSVASPYNEQFF. The CDR3 bases are TGTGCCTGGAGTGTGGCTAGCCCCTACAATGAGCAGTTCTTC.

This clone was detected a few times. The chain recombines TRBV19 with TRBJ1-5; no clear D. This CDR3 contains 13 residues. Germline CDR1 is LNHDA and CDR2 is SQIVND (reference sequence). V was clipped by 5 bases and J by 1 base, with 6 bases between them. The CDR3 sequence is CASSLQSNQPQHF. In DNA, the CDR3 is TGTGCCAGTAGTTTACAAAGCAATCAGCCCCAGCATTTT.

This clone showed up just a few times. The rearrangement links TRBV5-3 to TRBJ1-1, with a weak D call TRBD1 (5 bases). TRBV5-3 is treated as an ORF (open reading frame) with a function not yet certain. V lost 3 bases, J lost 3 bases, and 6 bases lay in between. The CDR3 length is 12 residues. CDR3 DNA sequence: TGTGCCAGAAGCTCCAGGGACACTGAAGCTTTCTTT. Translation: CARSSRDTEAFF.

The gene calls are TRBV10-2 and TRBJ2-7; 7 bases fit TRBD1. Germline-derived CDR1 and CDR2 are WSHSY and SAAADI. The CDR3 has 14 residues. With 6 bases clipped from V and 7 bases from J, the junction kept 12 bases outside the gene matches. The CDR3 sequence: CASSEHDRVGEQYF. The CDR3 DNA follows: TGCGCCAGCAGCGAACATGACAGGGTGGGAGAGCAGTACTTC.

The chain has TRBV15 and TRBJ2-7; 10 bases map to TRBD2. CDR1 is LNHNV, CDR2 YYDKDF, per germline (reference sequence). V trimming: 0 bases; J trimming: 7 bases; junction bases outside the gene matches: 9. This CDR3 has 16 residues. For the CDR3, the DNA is TGTGCCACCAGCAGAGATCTCACTAGCGGGGCTCGGGAGCAGTACTTC. Translation: CATSRDLTSGAREQYF.

The chain has TRBV7-9 and TRBJ2-7; 8 bases fit TRBD2. Germline-derived CDR1 and CDR2 are SEHNR and FQNEAQ (reference sequence). J gave up 2 bases and V 2 bases, and 8 bases lay outside the gene matches. This CDR3 contains 16 residues. The DNA for the CDR3 is TGTGCCAGCAGCTTATCTCCAGCGGGGGCCCCCTACGAGCAGTACTTC. This sequence encodes CASSLSPAGAPYEQYF.

This clone was recorded only once. This rearrangement joins TRBV4-1 to TRBJ2-2, with a tentative D call TRBD2 (5 bases). Germline V CDR1 and CDR2: MGHRA, YSYEKL. There are 15 residues in the CDR3. Trimming pared 4 bases from V and 4 bases from J, leaving 13 bases between. The chain's CDR3 is CASSPPQAGTGELFF. CDR3 in DNA: TGCGCCAGCAGCCCCCCGCAGGCGGGCACCGGGGAGCTGTTTTTT.

CDR3 sequence reads: CASSLGWASGRETQYF. The CDR3, as DNA: TGTGCCAGCAGCTTAGGGTGGGCTAGCGGGCGGGAGACCCAGTACTTC. The chain carries TRBV9 and TRBJ2-5; 8 bases are a match to TRBD2. From germline, CDR1 is SGDLS and CDR2 YYNGEE. This CDR3 contains 16 residues. Trimming removed 4 bases from V and 5 bases from J; junction bases left unmatched: 13.

The CDR3 sequence: CASSLVRGPDNEQFF. The CDR3 DNA reads as TGTGCCAGCAGCTTGGTCAGGGGGCCCGACAATGAGCAGTTCTTC. The chain combines TRBV5-6 with TRBJ2-1; 8 bases fit TRBD1. Trimming took 0 bases from V and 5 from J; bases not matched to a gene: 4. The V gene's germline CDR1 is SGHDT and CDR2 YYEEEE. This CDR3 region has 15 residues.

The chain combines TRBV5-5 with TRBJ1-5, with D perhaps TRBD1 (6 bases). This CDR3 is 19 amino acids long. Trimming took off 0 bases at V and 0 bases at J, with 19 bases between the two ends. CDR1 and CDR2 (germline): SGHKS, YYEKEE (reference sequence). The CDR3 DNA is TGTGCCAGCAGCTTGGCCCGAGGGGGTGGGTTGGATAGCAATCAGCCCCAGCATTTT. This encodes CASSLARGGGLDSNQPQHF.

CDR3 amino acids: CASSVGTGSVAEQFF. CDR3 in DNA: TGTGCCAGCAGCGTCGGGACAGGGTCCGTAGCCGAGCAGTTCTTC. The chain recombines TRBV9 with TRBJ2-1; 9 bases are a match to TRBD1. The CDR3 is made up of 15 amino acids. V was pared by 2 bases and J by 10 bases, with 10 bases of the junction left unmatched. CDR1 and CDR2 (germline): SGDLS, YYNGEE.

The gene calls are TRBV15 and TRBJ2-1; 11 nucleotides agree with TRBD2. CDR1 is LNHNV, CDR2 YYDKDF, per germline (reference sequence). J gave up 7 bases and V 0 bases, and 11 bases lay outside the gene matches. CDR3 size: 18 residues. The CDR3 DNA is TGTGCCACCAGCAGAGATGGTTTAGCGGGAGGGTCTGGTAATGAGCAGTTCTTC. It translates to CATSRDGLAGGSGNEQFF.

The sample holds one count of this clone. The rearrangement links TRBV15 to TRBJ1-2; D is possibly TRBD1 (5 bases). Per the germline V gene, CDR1 is LNHNV and CDR2 is YYDKDF (reference sequence). The CDR3 has 15 residues. Trimming took off 5 bases at V and 3 bases at J, with 16 bases between the two ends. CDR3 region: CATSGGYNGDYGYTF. The CDR3, as DNA: TGTGCCACCAGCGGGGGGTACAATGGGGACTATGGCTACACCTTC.

The rearrangement links TRBV5-1 to TRBJ1-2, with D perhaps matching TRBD1 (5 bases). The CDR3 covers 14 residues. The V end lost 0 bases, the J end lost 3 bases, and 9 bases lay between the germline ends. Germline lookup yields CDR1 SGHRS and CDR2 YFSETQ. The chain's CDR3 is CASSLDPGYYGYTF. As DNA, the CDR3 is TGCGCCAGCAGCTTGGATCCAGGGTACTATGGCTACACCTTC.

The chain couples TRBV7-9 to TRBJ2-3, with 9 bases identical to TRBD2. The CDR3 totals 17 residues. V dropped 1 base and J dropped 4; count of bases not matched to a gene: 9. CDR1 and CDR2 from the germline V gene are SEHNR and FQNEAQ (reference sequence). CDR3: CASSLGMASGMADTQYF. The CDR3 coding sequence is TGTGCCAGCAGCTTAGGGATGGCTAGCGGGATGGCAGATACGCAGTATTTT. The complete variable domain, with remaining parts taken from reference TRBV7-9 and TRBJ2-3, reads DTGVSQNPRHKITKRGQNVTFRCDPISEHNRLYWYRQTLGQGPEFLTYFQNEAQLEKSRLLSDRFSAERPKGSFSTLEIQRTEQGDSAMYLCASSLGMASGMADTQYFGPGTRLTVL.

The chain recombines TRBV5-1 with TRBJ1-1; the D gene is possibly TRBD1 (5 bases). CDR1 SGHRS and CDR2 YFSETQ come from the germline V gene. V shed 6 bases and J shed 0 bases, with 6 bases lying between them. This CDR3 has 12 amino acids. The CDR3 sequence is CASKGMNTEAFF. The DNA for the CDR3 is TGCGCCAGCAAGGGGATGAACACTGAAGCTTTCTTT.